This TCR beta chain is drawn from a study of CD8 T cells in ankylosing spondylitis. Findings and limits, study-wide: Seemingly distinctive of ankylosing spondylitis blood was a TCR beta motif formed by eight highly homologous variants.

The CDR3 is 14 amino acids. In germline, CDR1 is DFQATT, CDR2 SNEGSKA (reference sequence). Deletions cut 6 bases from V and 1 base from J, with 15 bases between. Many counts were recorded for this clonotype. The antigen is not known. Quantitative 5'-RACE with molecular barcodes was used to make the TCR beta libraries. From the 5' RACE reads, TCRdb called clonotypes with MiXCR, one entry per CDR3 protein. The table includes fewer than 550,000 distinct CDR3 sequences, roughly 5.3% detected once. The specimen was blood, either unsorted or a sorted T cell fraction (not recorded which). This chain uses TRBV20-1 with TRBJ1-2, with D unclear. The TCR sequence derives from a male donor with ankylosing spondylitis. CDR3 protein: CSAPLQLLNYGYTF. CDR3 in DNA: TGCAGTGCGCCGTTACAGCTTCTTAACTATGGCTACACCTTC.